This TCR beta chain is drawn from a study of blood T cell repertoires in COVID-19 (dated by TCRdb to 2018 to 2020). Context from the whole study: Samples from collaborators originated in the United States, Italy and Spain and spanned both the acute and convalescent phases of COVID-19. The material from the prospective study consisted of cDNA or gDNA derived from T cells, B-cell-depleted T cells, or PBMCs. The dataset comprised deeply sampled blood TCRbeta repertoires from subjects exposed to, actively infected with, or recovered from COVID-19. Where available, HLA class I and class II types were taken from metadata supplied by the sample provider and were not determined by assay-based typing. The repertoires were made available in a free public database intended to serve as a resource for research on the immune response to SARS-CoV-2. The samples were drawn from two sources: the first 160 participants of the ongoing ImmuneRACE study, and over 1,000 subjects contributed by 6 global collaborators. Nearly every sample came with metadata listing a de-identified subject ID, COVID-19 status, age in years and sex. What the study reported, not specific to this receptor: Clinical and demographic metadata were provided uncurated, with the amount varying by source and participant.

The immunoSEQ Assay, a bias-controlled multiplex PCR, was used to amplify TCRbeta CDR3 regions from genomic DNA. Per the original workflow: The number of nucleated cells in each sample was estimated from the amplification of reference gene primers within the assay. To quantify the absolute abundance of each unique TCRbeta CDR3 rearrangement, sequence reads were collapsed and filtered. For each sample, productive Simpson clonality was calculated as the square root of Simpson's diversity index over productive rearrangements. TCRdb holds this immuneACCESS table with in-frame rearrangements only. Some clones are missing; in checked studies, unresolved V genes explain under half, and the rest has no known cause. V and J calls and clone size are those listed in that table; D and trimming were worked out from the DNA. This sample gives roughly 13,000 clones in total; about 87% of them show up just once. The ten largest clones take up roughly 5.9% of the sample.

With respect to this clone: Its antigen remains unidentified. No clone much larger than this one lies a single base away; base qualities are absent.

The CDR3 numbers 15 residues from cysteine through phenylalanine. Only the CDR3 DNA is retained, 45 bases long and in frame from the first base. CDR1 SEHNR and CDR2 FQNEAQ were looked up in the germline V gene (reference sequence). For this chain, trimming is 6 bases at the V end and 4 bases at the J end, and the number of junction bases without a gene match is 11. Whole blood was collected in K2EDTA tubes by collaborating institutions according to the institutions' own protocols. For TCRbeta analysis, collaborators shipped samples as frozen whole blood, isolated PBMCs, or DNA extracted from either of those sample types.

The receptor comes from a human donor in a cohort sampled during active COVID-19. Input material: peripheral blood. The V and J segments used are TRBV7-9 and TRBJ2-7; TRBD1 matches 8 bases in the middle. The bases read TGTGCCAGCAGAAAGACGGGGACAGGCACATACGAGCAGTACTTC. Translated, this is CASRKTGTGTYEQYF. The full variable domain, completed from the reference TRBV7-9 and TRBJ2-7 proteins outside the CDR3, reads DTGVSQNPRHKITKRGQNVTFRCDPISEHNRLYWYRQTLGQGPEFLTYFQNEAQLEKSRLLSDRFSAERPKGSFSTLEIQRTEQGDSAMYLCASRKTGTGTYEQYFGPGTRLTVT.